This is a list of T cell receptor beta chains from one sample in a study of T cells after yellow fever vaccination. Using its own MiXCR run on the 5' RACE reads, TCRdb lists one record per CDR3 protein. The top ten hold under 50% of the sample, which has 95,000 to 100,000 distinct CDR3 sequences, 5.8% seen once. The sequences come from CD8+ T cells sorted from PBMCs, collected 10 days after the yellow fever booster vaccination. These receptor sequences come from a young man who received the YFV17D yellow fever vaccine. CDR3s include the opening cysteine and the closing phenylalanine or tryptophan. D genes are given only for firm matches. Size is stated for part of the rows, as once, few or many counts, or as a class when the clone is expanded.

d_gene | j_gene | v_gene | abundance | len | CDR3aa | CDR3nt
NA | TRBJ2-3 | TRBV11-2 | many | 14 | CASSLKGRGGLPGF | TGTGCCAGCAGCTTAAAAGGCAGGGGGGGTCTCCCTGGTTTT
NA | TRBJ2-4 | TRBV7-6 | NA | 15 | CASSFGQESKNIQYF | TGTGCCAGCAGCTTTGGTCAGGAGTCCAAAAACATTCAGTACTTC
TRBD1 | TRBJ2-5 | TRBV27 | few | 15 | CASSLRQGAWETQYF | TGTGCCAGCAGTTTACGACAGGGGGCTTGGGAGACCCAGTACTTC
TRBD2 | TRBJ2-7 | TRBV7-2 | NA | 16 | CASSLVGGAVFYEQYF | TGTGCCAGCAGCTTAGTCGGGGGGGCCGTCTTCTACGAGCAGTACTTC
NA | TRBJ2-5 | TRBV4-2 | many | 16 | CASSQAQEGSQETQYF | TGTGCCAGCAGCCAAGCTCAGGAGGGAAGCCAAGAGACCCAGTACTTC
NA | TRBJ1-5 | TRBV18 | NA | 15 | CASSPGNLTNRPQHF | TGTGCCAGCTCACCAGGGAACCTTACTAATAGGCCCCAGCATTTT
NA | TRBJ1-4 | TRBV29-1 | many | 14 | CSVADAGMDEKLFF | TGCAGCGTGGCGGATGCGGGAATGGATGAAAAACTGTTTTTT
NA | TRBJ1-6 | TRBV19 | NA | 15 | CASSIRTGTNSPLHF | TGTGCCAGTAGTATACGCACAGGAACCAATTCACCCCTCCACTTT
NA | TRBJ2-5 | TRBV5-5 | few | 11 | CASSWQETQYF | TGTGCCAGCAGCTGGCAAGAGACCCAGTACTTC
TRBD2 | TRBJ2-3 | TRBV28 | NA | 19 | CASSFGRTSGGLHTDTQYF | TGTGCCAGCAGTTTCGGCAGGACTAGCGGGGGCCTTCACACAGATACGCAGTATTTT
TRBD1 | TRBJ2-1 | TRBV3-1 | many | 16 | CASSRPGQSSYNEQFF | TGTGCCAGCAGTCGTCCGGGACAGAGTTCCTACAATGAGCAGTTCTTC
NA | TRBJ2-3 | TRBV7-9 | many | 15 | CASSRRDSSTDTQYF | TGTGCCAGCAGCCGCCGGGACTCATCCACAGATACGCAGTATTTT
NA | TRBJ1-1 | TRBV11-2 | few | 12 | CASSLGPVEAFF | TGTGCCAGCAGCTTAGGGCCAGTTGAAGCTTTCTTT
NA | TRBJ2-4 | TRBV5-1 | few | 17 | CASSLSVSGSAKNIQYF | TGCGCCAGCAGCTTGTCCGTTTCAGGGTCGGCCAAAAACATTCAGTACTTC
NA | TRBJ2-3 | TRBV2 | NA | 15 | CATQIGAFLTDTQYF | TGTGCCACTCAAATCGGGGCCTTCCTTACAGATACGCAGTATTTT
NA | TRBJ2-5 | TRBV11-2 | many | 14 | CASSPLEVQETQYF | TGTGCCAGCAGCCCCCTGGAAGTCCAAGAGACCCAGTACTTC
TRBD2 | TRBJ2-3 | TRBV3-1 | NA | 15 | CASSQLAGDTDTQYF | TGTGCCAGCAGCCAATTAGCGGGAGACACAGATACGCAGTATTTT
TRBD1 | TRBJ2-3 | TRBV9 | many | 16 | CASSVRQGDNADTQYF | TGTGCCAGCAGCGTTCGACAGGGGGATAATGCAGATACGCAGTATTTT
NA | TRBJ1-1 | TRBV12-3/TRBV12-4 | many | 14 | CASSLGGIPTEAFF | TGTGCCAGCAGTTTAGGTGGGATTCCCACTGAAGCTTTCTTT
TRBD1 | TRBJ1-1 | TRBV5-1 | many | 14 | CASSLRGGHTEAFF | TGCGCCAGCAGCTTGCGAGGGGGCCACACTGAAGCTTTCTTT
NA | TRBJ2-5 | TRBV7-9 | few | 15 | CASSLVDNYQETQYF | TGTGCCAGCAGCTTGGTAGACAACTACCAAGAGACCCAGTACTTC
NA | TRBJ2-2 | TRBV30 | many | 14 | CAWSVGGETGELFF | TGTGCCTGGAGTGTCGGGGGTGAGACCGGGGAGCTGTTTTTT
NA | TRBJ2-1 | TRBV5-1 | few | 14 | CASSYRSGANEQFF | TGCGCCAGCAGCTACCGGTCGGGGGCCAATGAGCAGTTCTTC
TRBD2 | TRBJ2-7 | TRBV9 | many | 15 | CASSPISGGYYEQYF | TGTGCCAGCAGCCCCATAAGCGGGGGGTACTACGAGCAGTACTTC
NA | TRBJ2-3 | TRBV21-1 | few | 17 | CASSREAGTGFTDTQYF | TGTGCCAGCAGCAGAGAAGCCGGGACAGGGTTCACAGATACGCAGTATTTT
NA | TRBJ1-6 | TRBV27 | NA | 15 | CASNPGSGLPLPLHF | TGTGCCAGCAACCCTGGATCGGGGTTACCTCTCCCCCTCCACTTT
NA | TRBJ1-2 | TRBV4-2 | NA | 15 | CASSQATGSNYGYTF | TGTGCCAGCAGCCAAGCAACAGGGAGCAACTATGGCTACACCTTC
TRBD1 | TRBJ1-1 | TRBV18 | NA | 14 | CASSPGGSNTEAFF | TGTGCCAGCTCCCCAGGGGGATCGAACACTGAAGCTTTCTTT
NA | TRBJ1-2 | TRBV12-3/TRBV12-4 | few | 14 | CASTPAGATYGYTF | TGTGCCAGCACTCCCGCTGGGGCTACGTATGGCTACACCTTC
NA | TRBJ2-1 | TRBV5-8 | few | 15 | CASSLDLTTYNEQFF | TGTGCCAGCAGCTTGGACTTGACCACCTACAATGAGCAGTTCTTC
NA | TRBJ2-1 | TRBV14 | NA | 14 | CASSPSFSYNEQFF | TGTGCCAGCAGCCCCAGTTTTTCCTACAATGAGCAGTTCTTC
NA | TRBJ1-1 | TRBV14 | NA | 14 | CASSQGRLITEAFF | TGTGCCAGCAGCCAAGGGAGGCTGATCACTGAAGCTTTCTTT
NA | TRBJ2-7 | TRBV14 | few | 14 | CASSQGAGTYEQYF | TGTGCCAGCAGCCAAGGGGCCGGGACATACGAGCAGTACTTC
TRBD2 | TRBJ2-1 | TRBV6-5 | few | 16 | CASSSPASGGTNEQFF | TGTGCCAGCAGTTCCCCCGCTAGCGGGGGGACCAATGAGCAGTTCTTC
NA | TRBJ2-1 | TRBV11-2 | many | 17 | CASSSPSGRRAFNEQFF | TGTGCCAGCAGCTCCCCCTCGGGGCGGCGGGCTTTCAATGAGCAGTTCTTC
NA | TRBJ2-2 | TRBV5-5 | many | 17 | CASSGGAGLINTGELFF | TGTGCCAGCAGCGGGGGGGCAGGGTTGATAAACACCGGGGAGCTGTTTTTT
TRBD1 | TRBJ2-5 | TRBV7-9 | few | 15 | CASSLGTGAGETQYF | TGTGCCAGCAGCTTAGGGACAGGGGCCGGGGAGACCCAGTACTTC
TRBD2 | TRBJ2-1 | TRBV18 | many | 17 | CASSPPAPGGARNEQFF | TGTGCCAGCTCACCACCTGCCCCGGGGGGGGCTAGGAATGAGCAGTTCTTC
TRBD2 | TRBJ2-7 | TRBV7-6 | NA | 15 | CASSLGRGKTYEQYF | TGTGCCAGCAGCTTAGGGCGGGGGAAAACCTACGAGCAGTACTTC
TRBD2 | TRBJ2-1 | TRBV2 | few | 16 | CASSLGTSGLYNEQFF | TGTGCCAGCAGTCTCGGGACTAGCGGGCTTTACAATGAGCAGTTCTTC
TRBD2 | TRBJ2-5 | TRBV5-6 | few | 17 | CASSLALAGAYQETQYF | TGTGCCAGCAGCTTAGCACTAGCGGGGGCGTACCAAGAGACCCAGTACTTC
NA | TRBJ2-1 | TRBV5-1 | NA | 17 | CASSHEIGGLSYNEQFF | TGCGCCAGCAGCCATGAGATCGGGGGACTCTCCTACAATGAGCAGTTCTTC
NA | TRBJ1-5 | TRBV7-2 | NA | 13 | CASSSDPYQPQHF | TGTGCCAGCAGCTCAGACCCCTATCAGCCCCAGCATTTT
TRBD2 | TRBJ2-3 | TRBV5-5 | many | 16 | CASSVKTSVRPDTQYF | TGTGCCAGCAGCGTGAAGACTAGCGTGAGGCCAGATACGCAGTATTTT
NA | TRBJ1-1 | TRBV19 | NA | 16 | CASSISGGREKYEAFF | TGTGCCAGTAGTATCTCCGGGGGCAGGGAGAAATATGAAGCTTTCTTT
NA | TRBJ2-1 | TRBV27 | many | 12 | CASSRGADEQFF | TGTGCCAGCAGTAGGGGGGCGGATGAGCAGTTCTTC
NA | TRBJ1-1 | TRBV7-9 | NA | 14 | CASSTPGGGTEAFF | TGTGCCAGCAGTACGCCGGGGGGTGGCACTGAAGCTTTCTTT
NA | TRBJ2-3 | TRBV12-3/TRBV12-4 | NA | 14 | CASLALDRTDTQYF | TGTGCCAGCTTAGCCCTTGACAGAACAGATACGCAGTATTTT
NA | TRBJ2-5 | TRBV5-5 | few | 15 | CASSPTPGTQETQYF | TGTGCCAGCAGCCCTACTCCGGGGACCCAAGAGACCCAGTACTTC
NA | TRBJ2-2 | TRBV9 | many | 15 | CASSPRSDNTGELFF | TGTGCCAGCAGCCCCCGGTCGGACAACACCGGGGAGCTGTTTTTT
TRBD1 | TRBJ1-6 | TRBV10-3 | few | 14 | CAISLTGGSSPLHF | TGTGCCATCAGTTTGACAGGGGGTTCTTCACCCCTCCACTTT
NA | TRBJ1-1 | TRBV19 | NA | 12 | CASRAGITEAFF | TGTGCCAGTAGAGCAGGGATCACTGAAGCTTTCTTT
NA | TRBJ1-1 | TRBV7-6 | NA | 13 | CASSPDSYTEAFF | TGTGCCAGCAGCCCGGACAGCTACACTGAAGCTTTCTTT
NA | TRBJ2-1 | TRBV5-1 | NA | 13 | CASSYGGYNEQFF | TGCGCCAGCAGCTATGGGGGCTACAATGAGCAGTTCTTC
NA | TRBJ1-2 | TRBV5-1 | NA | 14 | CASSLPGPVDGYTF | TGCGCCAGCAGCTTGCCGGGACCTGTGGATGGCTACACCTTC
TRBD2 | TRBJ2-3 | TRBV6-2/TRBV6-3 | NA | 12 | CATSGGANTQYF | TGTGCCACGAGCGGGGGGGCAAATACGCAGTATTTT
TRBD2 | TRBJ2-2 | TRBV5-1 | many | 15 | CASTGTSLNTGELFF | TGCGCCAGCACCGGGACTAGCCTGAACACCGGGGAGCTGTTTTTT